This T cell receptor (beta chain) was sequenced in a study of cytomegalovirus exposure and HLA in healthy donors. Study overall: An earlier analysis found 117 million unique TCR beta sequences from 200 million or so T cells. Overall study results and limits: Reportedly, HLA-A and HLA-B alleles of most subjects were accurately predicted from TCR beta. It was shown in a later analysis that HLA-associated TCR beta chains were more clonally expanded than other, equally common chains. According to the study, roughly 180 TCR beta chains were cytomegalovirus-associated.

PCR involved 60 Vbeta and 13 Jbeta primers. Here immunoSEQ multiplex PCR was the method, and the copy in TCRdb shows in-frame clones only, minus some. The profile shows 150,000 or so clones, 70% to 85% of them singletons. The length of the CDR3 is 15 residues. CDR1 is ENHRY and CDR2 is SYGVKD in the germline V gene. Trimming took off 6 bases at V and 2 bases at J, with 17 bases between the two ends. Regarding this clone: The antigen remains unidentified.

The chain links TRBV10-3 to TRBJ2-7; tentatively, D is TRBD2 (6 bases). The source material was PBMCs. This sequence originates from a female donor in good health and CMV-seronegative. CDR3 bases: TGTGCCATCAGGCAGGACGTGGCGGGGCCCTACGAGCAGTACTTC. Protein product: CAIRQDVAGPYEQYF.